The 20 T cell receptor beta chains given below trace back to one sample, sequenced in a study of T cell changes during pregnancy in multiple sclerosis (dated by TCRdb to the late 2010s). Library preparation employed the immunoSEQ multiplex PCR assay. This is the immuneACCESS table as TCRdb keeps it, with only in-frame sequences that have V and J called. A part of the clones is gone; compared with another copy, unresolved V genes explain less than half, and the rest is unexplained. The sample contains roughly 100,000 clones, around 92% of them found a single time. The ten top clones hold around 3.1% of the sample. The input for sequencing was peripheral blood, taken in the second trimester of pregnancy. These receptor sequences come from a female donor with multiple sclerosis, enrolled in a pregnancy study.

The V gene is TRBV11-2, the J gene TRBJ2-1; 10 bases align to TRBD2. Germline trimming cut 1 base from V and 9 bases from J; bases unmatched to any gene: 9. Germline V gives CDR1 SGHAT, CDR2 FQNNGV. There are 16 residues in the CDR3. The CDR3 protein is CASSLGASGSLGEQFF. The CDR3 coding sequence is TGTGCCAGCAGCTTAGGCGCTAGCGGGAGTCTAGGTGAGCAGTTCTTC.

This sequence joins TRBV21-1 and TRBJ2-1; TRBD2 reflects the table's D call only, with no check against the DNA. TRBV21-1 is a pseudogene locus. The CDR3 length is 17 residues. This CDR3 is CASSKALAGGLGNEQFF. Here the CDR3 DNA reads TGTGCCAGCAGCAAAGCGTTAGCGGGAGGTTTAGGCAATGAGCAGTTCTTC.

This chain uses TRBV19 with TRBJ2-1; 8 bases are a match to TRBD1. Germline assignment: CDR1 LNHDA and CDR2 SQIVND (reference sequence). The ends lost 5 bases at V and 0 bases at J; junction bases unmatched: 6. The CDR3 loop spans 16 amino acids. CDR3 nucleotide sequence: TGTGCCAGTAGTTCAGGACAGGGTGGCTCCTACAATGAGCAGTTCTTC. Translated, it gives CASSSGQGGSYNEQFF.

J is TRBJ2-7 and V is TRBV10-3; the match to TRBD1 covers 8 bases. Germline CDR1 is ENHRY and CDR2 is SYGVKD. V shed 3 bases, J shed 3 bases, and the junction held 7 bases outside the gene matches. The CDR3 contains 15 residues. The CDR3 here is CAISDPGQGYYEQYF. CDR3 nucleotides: TGTGCCATCAGTGACCCCGGACAGGGTTACTACGAGCAGTACTTC.

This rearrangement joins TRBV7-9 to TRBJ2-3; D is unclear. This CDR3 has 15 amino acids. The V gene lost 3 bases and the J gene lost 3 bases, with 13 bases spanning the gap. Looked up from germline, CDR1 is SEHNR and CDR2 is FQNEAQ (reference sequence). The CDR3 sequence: CASSFSGGRTDTQYF. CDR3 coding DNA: TGTGCCAGCAGCTTTTCCGGTGGCAGGACAGATACGCAGTATTTT.

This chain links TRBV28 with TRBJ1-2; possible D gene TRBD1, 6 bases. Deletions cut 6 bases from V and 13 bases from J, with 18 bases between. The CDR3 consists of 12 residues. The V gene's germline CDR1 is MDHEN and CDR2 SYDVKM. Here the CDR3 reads CASRDRLTIGTF. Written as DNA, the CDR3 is TGTGCCAGCAGGGACAGACTAACTATTGGCACCTTC.

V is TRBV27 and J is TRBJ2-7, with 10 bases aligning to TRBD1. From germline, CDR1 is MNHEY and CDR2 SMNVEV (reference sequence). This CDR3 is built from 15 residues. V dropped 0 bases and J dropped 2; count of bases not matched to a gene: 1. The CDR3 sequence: CASSLSGTGAYEQYF. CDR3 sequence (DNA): TGTGCCAGCAGTTTATCTGGGACAGGGGCCTACGAGCAGTACTTC.

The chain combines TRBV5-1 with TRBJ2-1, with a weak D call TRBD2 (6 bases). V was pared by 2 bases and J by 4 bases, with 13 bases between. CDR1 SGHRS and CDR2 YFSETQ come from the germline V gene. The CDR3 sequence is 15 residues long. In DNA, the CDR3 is TGCGCCAGCAGCTTCGACTCTGCGGGGTACAATGAGCAGTTCTTC. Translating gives CASSFDSAGYNEQFF.

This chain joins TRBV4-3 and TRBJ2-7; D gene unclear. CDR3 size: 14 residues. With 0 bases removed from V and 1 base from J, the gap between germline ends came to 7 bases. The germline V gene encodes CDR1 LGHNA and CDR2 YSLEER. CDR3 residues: CASSQDGQSYEQYF. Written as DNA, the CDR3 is TGCGCCAGCAGCCAAGATGGCCAATCCTACGAGCAGTACTTC.

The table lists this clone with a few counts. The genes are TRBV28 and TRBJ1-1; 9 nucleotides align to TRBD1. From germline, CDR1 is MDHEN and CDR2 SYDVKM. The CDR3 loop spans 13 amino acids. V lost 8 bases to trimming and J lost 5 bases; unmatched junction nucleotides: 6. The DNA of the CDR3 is TGTGCCAGCGGGGGGACAGGGTTGACTGAAGCTTTCTTT. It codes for CASGGTGLTEAFF.

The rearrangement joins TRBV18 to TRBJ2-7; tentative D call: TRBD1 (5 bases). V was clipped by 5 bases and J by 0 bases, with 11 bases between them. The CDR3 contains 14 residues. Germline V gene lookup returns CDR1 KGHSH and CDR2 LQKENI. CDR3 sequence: CASSSRASSYEQYF. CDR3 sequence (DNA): TGTGCCAGCTCATCCAGGGCCAGCTCCTACGAGCAGTACTTC.

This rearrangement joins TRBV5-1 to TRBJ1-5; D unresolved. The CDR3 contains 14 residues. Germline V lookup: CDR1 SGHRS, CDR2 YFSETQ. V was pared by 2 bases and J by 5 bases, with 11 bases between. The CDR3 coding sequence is TGCGCCAGCAGCTTAAGTACGGGATATCAGCCCCAGCATTTT. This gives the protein CASSLSTGYQPQHF.

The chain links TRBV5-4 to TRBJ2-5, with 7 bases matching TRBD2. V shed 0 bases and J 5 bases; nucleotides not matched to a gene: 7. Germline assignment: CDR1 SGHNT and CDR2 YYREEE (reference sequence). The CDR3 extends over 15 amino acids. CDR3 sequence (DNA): TGTGCCAGCAGCTTGGGGGGGGGAGCGGTGGAGACCCAGTACTTC. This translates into CASSLGGGAVETQYF.

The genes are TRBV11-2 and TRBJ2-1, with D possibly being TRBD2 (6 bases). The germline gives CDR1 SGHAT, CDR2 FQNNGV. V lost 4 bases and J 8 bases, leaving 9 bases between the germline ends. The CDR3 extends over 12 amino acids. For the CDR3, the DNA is TGTGCCAGCAGCTACTGGGAGGATGAGCAGTTCTTC. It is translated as CASSYWEDEQFF.

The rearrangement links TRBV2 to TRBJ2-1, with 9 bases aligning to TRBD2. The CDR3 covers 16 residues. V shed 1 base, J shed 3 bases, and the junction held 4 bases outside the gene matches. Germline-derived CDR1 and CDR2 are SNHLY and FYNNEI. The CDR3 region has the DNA TGTGCCAGCAGTGAAGTTGGGACTAGCCGCTACAATGAGCAGTTCTTC. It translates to CASSEVGTSRYNEQFF.

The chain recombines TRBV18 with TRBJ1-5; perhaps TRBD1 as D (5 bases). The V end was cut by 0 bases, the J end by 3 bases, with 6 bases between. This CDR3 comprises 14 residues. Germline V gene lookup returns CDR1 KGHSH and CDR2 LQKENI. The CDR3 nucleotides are TGTGCCAGCTCACCACCCAGGGTCAATCAGCCCCAGCATTTT. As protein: CASSPPRVNQPQHF.

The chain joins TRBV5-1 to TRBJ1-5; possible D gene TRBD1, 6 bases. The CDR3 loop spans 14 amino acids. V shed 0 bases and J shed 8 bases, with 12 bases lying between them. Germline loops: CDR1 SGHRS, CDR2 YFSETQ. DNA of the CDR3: TGCGCCAGCAGCTTGGCGGCAGGGGTAAAGCCCCAGCATTTT. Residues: CASSLAAGVKPQHF.

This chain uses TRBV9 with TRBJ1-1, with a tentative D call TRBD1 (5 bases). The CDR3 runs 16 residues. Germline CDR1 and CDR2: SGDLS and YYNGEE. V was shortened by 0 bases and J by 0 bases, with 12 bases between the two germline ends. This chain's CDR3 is CASSVVAGPMNTEAFF. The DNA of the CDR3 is TGTGCCAGCAGCGTAGTGGCAGGGCCGATGAACACTGAAGCTTTCTTT.

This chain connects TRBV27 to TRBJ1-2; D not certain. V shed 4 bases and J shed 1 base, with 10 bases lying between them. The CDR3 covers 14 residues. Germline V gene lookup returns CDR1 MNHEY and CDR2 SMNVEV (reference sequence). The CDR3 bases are TGTGCCAGCAGTTCTCGTGGCTTTAACTATGGCTACACCTTC. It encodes CASSSRGFNYGYTF.

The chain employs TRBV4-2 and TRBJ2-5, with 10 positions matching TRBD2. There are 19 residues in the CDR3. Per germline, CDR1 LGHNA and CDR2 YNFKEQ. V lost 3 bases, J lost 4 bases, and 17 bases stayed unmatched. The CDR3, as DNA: TGTGCCAGCAGCCAGGCACGGCGTGCTAGCGGGAGTGGAGGAGAGACCCAGTACTTC. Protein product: CASSQARRASGSGGETQYF.